The present T cell receptor (beta chain) was sequenced within a study of OX40 agonist ivuxolimab in advanced cancers. Overall study: Patients received ivuxolimab, an intravenous treatment, every 2 weeks at 0.01 to 10 mg/kg.

Clones were sequenced by immunoSEQ multiplex PCR, and TCRdb holds only the in-frame ones, with some missing. The data hold over 150,000 clones, with roughly 94% observed a single time. This CDR3 is built from 17 residues. Trimming at V came to 5 bases and at J to 6 bases, leaving 12 bases not matched to a gene. The germline V gene has CDR1 SGHTA and CDR2 FQGTGA. Study-level findings and limits: Clonal expansion by week 6 occurred in CD4+ and CD8+ blood T cells (at 0.1 to 3.0 mg/kg).

Of note for this clone: Its antigen remains unidentified.

Peripheral blood came from all dose cohorts at three timepoints. Sequencing was performed on CD4+ or CD8+ T cells sorted from blood, taken in a trial of the OX40 agonist ivuxolimab. The sequence was obtained from an adult with an advanced solid tumor such as melanoma, head and neck, liver or kidney cancer. The chain uses TRBV7-3 and TRBJ2-5; 13 bases map to TRBD2. CDR3 DNA: TGTGCCAGCAGCGCAATAGTAGGGACTAGCGGGATAAAGACCCAGTACTTC. It translates to CASSAIVGTSGIKTQYF.